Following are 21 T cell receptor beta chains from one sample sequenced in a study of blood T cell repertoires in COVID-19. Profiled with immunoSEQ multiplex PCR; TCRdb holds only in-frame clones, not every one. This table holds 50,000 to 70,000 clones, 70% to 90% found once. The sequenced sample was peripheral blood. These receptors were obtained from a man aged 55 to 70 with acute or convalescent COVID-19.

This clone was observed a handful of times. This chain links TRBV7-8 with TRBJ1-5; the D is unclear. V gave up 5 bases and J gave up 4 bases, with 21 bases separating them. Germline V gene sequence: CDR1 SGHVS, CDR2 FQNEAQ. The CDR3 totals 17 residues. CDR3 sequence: CASSPGRIRELNQPQHF. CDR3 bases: TGTGCCAGCAGCCCTGGCCGGATTAGGGAGTTGAATCAGCCCCAGCATTTT.

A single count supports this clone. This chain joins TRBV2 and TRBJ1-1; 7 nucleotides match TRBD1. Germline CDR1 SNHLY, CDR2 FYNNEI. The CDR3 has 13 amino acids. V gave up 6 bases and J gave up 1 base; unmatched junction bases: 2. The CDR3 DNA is TGTGCCAGCAGGGGGGACAGGAACACTGAAGCTTTCTTT. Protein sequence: CASRGDRNTEAFF.

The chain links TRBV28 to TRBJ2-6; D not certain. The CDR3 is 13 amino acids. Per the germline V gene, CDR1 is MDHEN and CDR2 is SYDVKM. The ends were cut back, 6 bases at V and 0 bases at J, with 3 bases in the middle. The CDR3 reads CASSLSGANVLTF. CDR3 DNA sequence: TGTGCCAGCAGCCTCTCTGGGGCCAACGTCCTGACTTTC.

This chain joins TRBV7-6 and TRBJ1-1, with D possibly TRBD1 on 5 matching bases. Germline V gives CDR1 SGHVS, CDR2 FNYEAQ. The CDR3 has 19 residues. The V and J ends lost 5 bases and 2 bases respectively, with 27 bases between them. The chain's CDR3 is CASSQHLSRVRRANTEAFF. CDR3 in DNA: TGTGCCAGCAGCCAACACCTTAGCAGGGTCCGAAGGGCCAACACTGAAGCTTTCTTT.

The CDR3 region is CASSRDPVGGERQYF. CDR3 coding DNA: TGTGCCAGCAGCCGAGACCCGGTTGGGGGGGAGAGGCAGTACTTC. The chain links TRBV2 to TRBJ2-7, with 7 bases matching TRBD2. The CDR3 loop spans 15 amino acids. With V trimmed by 6 bases and J by 9 bases, 17 bases remained unmatched. CDR1 SNHLY and CDR2 FYNNEI come from the germline V gene.

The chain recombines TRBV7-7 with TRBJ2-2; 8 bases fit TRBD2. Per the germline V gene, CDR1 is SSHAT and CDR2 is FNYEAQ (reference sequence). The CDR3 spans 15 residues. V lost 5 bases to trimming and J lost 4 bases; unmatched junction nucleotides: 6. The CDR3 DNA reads TGTGCCAGCAGCCTGAGCGGGAGCGGCACCGGGGAGCTGTTTTTT. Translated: CASSLSGSGTGELFF.

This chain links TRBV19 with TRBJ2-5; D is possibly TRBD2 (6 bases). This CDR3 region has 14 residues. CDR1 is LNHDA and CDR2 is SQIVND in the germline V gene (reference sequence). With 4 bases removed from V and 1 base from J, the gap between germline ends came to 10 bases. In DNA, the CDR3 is TGTGCCAGTAGTACGGGAGCTATCCAAGAGACCCAGTACTTC. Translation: CASSTGAIQETQYF.

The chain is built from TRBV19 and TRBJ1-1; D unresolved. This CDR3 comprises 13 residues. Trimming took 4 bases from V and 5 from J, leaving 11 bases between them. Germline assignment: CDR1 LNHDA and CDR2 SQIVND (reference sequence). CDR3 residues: CASSRWEATEAFF. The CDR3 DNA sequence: TGTGCCAGTAGTAGGTGGGAGGCGACTGAAGCTTTCTTT.

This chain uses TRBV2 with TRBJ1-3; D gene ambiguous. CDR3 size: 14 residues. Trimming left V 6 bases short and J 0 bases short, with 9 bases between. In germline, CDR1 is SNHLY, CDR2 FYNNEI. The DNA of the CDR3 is TGTGCCAGCAGGAGGTCGGGCTCTGGAAACACCATATATTTT. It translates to CASRRSGSGNTIYF.

The CDR3 region is CASSQSAENGYTF. Here the CDR3 DNA reads TGTGCCAGCAGCCAATCGGCGGAGAATGGCTACACCTTC. J is TRBJ1-2 and V is TRBV16; D not certain. The length of the CDR3 is 13 residues. V lost 0 bases to trimming and J lost 6 bases, with 8 bases between them. Per germline, CDR1 KGHSY and CDR2 FQNENV. Full variable domain (missing parts from reference TRBV16 and TRBJ1-2): GEEVAQTPKHLVRGEGQKAKLYCAPIKGHSYVFWYQQVLKNEFKFLISFQNENVFDETGMPKERFSAKCLPNSPCSLEIQATKLEDSAVYFCASSQSAENGYTFGSGTRLTVV.

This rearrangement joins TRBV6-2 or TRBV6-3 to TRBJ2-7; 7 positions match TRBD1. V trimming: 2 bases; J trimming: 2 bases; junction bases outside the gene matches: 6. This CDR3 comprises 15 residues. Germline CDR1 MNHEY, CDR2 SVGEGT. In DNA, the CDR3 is TGTGCCAGCAGTTACGAGGGGGCAGCAACCTACGAGCAGTACTTC. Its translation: CASSYEGAATYEQYF.

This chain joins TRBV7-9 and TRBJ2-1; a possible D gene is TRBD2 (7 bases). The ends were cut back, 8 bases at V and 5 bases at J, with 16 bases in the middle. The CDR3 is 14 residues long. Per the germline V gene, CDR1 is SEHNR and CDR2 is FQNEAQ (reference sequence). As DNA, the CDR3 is TGTGCCAGCTGGGAGGGGGGACGTGACAATGAGCAGTTCTTC. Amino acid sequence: CASWEGGRDNEQFF.

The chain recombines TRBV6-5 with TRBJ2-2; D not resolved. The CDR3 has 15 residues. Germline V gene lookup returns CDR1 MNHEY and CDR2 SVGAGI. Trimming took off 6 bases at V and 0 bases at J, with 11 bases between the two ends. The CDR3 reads CASRSTQTNTGELFF. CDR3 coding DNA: TGTGCCAGCAGGTCGACACAAACGAACACCGGGGAGCTGTTTTTT.

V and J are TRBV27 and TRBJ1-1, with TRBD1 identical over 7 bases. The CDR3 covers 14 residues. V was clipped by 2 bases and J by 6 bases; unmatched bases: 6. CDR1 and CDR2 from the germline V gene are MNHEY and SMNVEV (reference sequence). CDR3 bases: TGTGCCAGCAGTTTAGGGGGAACAGGGGCTGAAGCTTTCTTT. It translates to CASSLGGTGAEAFF.

This CDR3 is CASSPVGEQRGKGYTF. The CDR3 DNA sequence: TGCGCCAGCAGCCCGGTAGGGGAGCAGAGGGGGAAAGGCTACACCTTC. The chain uses TRBV5-1 and TRBJ1-2, with a weak D call TRBD1 (6 bases). CDR1 SGHRS and CDR2 YFSETQ come from the germline V gene. CDR3 length: 16 residues. The germline V and J ends were trimmed by 4 bases and 8 bases, with 24 bases remaining between them. Full variable domain (outside the CDR3, taken from reference TRBV5-1 and TRBJ1-2): KAGVTQTPRYLIKTRGQQVTLSCSPISGHRSVSWYQQTPGQGLQFLFEYFSETQRNKGNFPGRFSGRQFSNSRSEMNVSTLELGDSALYLCASSPVGEQRGKGYTFGSGTRLTVV.

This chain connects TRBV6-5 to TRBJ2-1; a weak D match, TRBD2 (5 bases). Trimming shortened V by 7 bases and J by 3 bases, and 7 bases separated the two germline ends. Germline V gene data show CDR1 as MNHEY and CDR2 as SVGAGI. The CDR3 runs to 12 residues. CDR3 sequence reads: CASTRGYNEQFF. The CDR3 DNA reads TGTGCCAGCACCCGGGGCTACAATGAGCAGTTCTTC.

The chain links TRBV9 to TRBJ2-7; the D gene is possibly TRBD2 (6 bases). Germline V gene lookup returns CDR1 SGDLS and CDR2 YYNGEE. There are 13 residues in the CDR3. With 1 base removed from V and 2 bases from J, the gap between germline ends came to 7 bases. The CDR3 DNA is TGTGCCAGCAGCGTATCGGGGGCCTACGAGCAGTACTTC. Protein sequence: CASSVSGAYEQYF.

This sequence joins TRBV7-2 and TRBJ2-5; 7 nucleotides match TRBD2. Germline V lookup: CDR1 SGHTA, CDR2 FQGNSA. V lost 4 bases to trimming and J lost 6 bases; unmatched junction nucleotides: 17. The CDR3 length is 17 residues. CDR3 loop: CASSSRRASGEGKTQYF. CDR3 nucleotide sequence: TGTGCCAGCAGCTCCCGCAGGGCTAGCGGAGAGGGAAAGACCCAGTACTTC.

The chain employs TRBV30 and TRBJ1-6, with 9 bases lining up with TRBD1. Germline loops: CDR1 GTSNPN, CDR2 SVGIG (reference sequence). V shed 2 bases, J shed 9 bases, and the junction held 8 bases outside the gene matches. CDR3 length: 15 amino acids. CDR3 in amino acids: CAWSRPGTGRSPLHF. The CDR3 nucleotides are TGTGCCTGGAGTAGGCCGGGGACAGGGCGTTCACCCCTCCACTTT.

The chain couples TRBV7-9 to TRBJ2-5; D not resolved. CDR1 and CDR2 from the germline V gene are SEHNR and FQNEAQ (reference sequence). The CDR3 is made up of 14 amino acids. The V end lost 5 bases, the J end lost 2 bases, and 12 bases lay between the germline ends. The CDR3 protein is CASSRRVNQETQYF. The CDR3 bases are TGTGCCAGCAGCCGGAGAGTTAATCAAGAGACCCAGTACTTC.

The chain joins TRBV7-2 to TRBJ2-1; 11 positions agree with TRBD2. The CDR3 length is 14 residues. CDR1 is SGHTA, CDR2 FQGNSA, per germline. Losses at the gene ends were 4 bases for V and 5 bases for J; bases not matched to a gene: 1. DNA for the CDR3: TGTGCCAGCAGCTCGGGACTAGCGGACAATGAGCAGTTCTTC. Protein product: CASSSGLADNEQFF.